The clone carrying this T cell receptor (beta chain) was detected only a few times. No antigen is known for it. The study recruited healthy Caucasian donors from Russia who were aged about 6 to 90. The source of the sample is a study of blood T cells in healthy people across ages. Background on the study: Template switching picked up about one barcoded beta molecule for each two T cells. Broader study findings: TCR beta diversity, measured per million T cells, fell in a roughly linear way with age.

PCR was performed a second time for roughly 7 to 11 cycles using a sample-barcoded 5' primer and a J-beta primer mix. The template-switch adaptor was a 5' adaptor with 12 random nucleotides. It tagged each cDNA molecule. TCRdb independently ran MiXCR on the 5' RACE reads; one entry per CDR3 protein. This table holds fewer than 750,000 distinct CDR3 sequences, around 48% found once. The CDR3 is made up of 15 amino acids. In germline, CDR1 is SQVTM, CDR2 ANQGSEA. The V and J ends lost 8 bases and 0 bases, in that order; junction bases with no gene match: 9. The V gene is TRBV29-1, the J gene TRBJ1-1; TRBD1 aligns across 10 bases. The sequence was collected from an elderly man in good health. The sequencing sample was made of blood. Written as DNA, the CDR3 is TGCAGCACACTTTCGACAGGGGGCATGAACACTGAAGCTTTCTTT. Amino acid sequence: CSTLSTGGMNTEAFF.